The TCR beta chain described here comes from a study of T cells in narcolepsy. TCRdb's copy holds only in-frame clones and misses some; the assay was immunoSEQ multiplex PCR. The sample shows about 40,000 clones, roughly 88% of them seen only once. Germline V gene sequence: CDR1 SEHNR, CDR2 FQNEAQ (reference sequence). This CDR3 has 15 residues. Comment on this clone: Antigen unknown. Sequence at one end of the junction differs from germline and may be a read error. This same CDR3 is encoded by further DNA sequences in the sample.

Points from the study as a whole: Comparing one patient's CSF and blood CD4+ clonotypes highlighted HCRT- and TRIB2-specific autoreactive clonotypes. In some patient and control memory CD4+ samples, autoreactive clones were absent.

The TCR was taken from a human donor with narcolepsy. The rearrangement links TRBV7-9 to TRBJ1-2; TRBD1 matches at 11 bases. Sequencing was carried out using CD45RA- memory CD4+ T cells from PBMCs. Here the CDR3 DNA reads TGTGCCAGCAGCCCAGGACAGGGGGCCGTCGACGGCTACACTTTC. Translated, it gives CASSPGQGAVDGYTF.